The present T cell receptor beta chain was sequenced within a study of cytomegalovirus exposure and HLA in healthy donors. Study results and limitations: Cytomegalovirus association was assigned to 150 to 200 TCR beta chains. A later analysis linked a missense DCLRE1C variant to TCR beta V- and J-gene trimming.

The V gene end was trimmed by 5 bases and the J gene end by 7 bases; junction bases not matched to a gene: 8. Germline loops: CDR1 MNHEY, CDR2 SMNVEV (reference sequence). This CDR3 has 15 residues. 13 Jbeta primers and 60 Vbeta primers were used for the PCR. This table comes from immunoSEQ multiplex PCR, and its TCRdb copy is limited to in-frame clones, with some not included. The sample holds about 110,000 clones, 75% seen once. As regards this clone: Its antigen is unknown.

The chain couples TRBV27 to TRBJ2-2; TRBD2 matches 9 bases. The receptor was derived from a male donor in good health and CMV-seropositive. The sample taken for sequencing was PBMCs. In DNA, the CDR3 is TGTGCCAGCAGTATACAACCTAGCGGGAACGGGGAGCTGTTTTTT. Residues: CASSIQPSGNGELFF.